These 3 T cell receptor beta chains originate from one sample sequenced in a study of blood T cells in healthy people across ages. Primers used in a second PCR of about 6 to 12 cycles were a sample-barcoded 5' primer and a J-beta primer mix. Using its own MiXCR run on the 5' RACE reads, TCRdb lists one record per CDR3 protein. The sample shows some 1.5 million distinct CDR3 sequences, roughly 30% of them seen only once. The sample taken for sequencing was blood. The source is a woman in her twenties or thirties in good health.

This clonotype was seen repeatedly, ten times or more. The chain couples TRBV12-3 or TRBV12-4 to TRBJ1-2; weak D call: TRBD1 (6 bases). The CDR3 is 13 amino acids. V shed 6 bases and J shed 4 bases, with 12 bases lying between them. CDR3 sequence (DNA): TGTGCCAGCAGATCCAGGACAGCCTATGGCTACACCTTC. It codes for CASRSRTAYGYTF.

This clonotype was counted only a few times. The J gene is TRBJ1-5, the V gene TRBV6-4; perhaps TRBD1 as D (5 bases). The CDR3 extends over 16 amino acids. Trimming pared 2 bases from V and 4 bases from J, leaving 15 bases between. The germline V gene encodes CDR1 MRHNA and CDR2 SNTAGT. Written as DNA, the CDR3 is TGTGCCAGCAGTGACGATATCCCCAGGGCTAATCAGCCCCAGCATTTT. Encoded protein: CASSDDIPRANQPQHF.

The sample holds many counts of this clonotype. The chain joins TRBV19 to TRBJ1-2; possibly TRBD1 for D (5 bases). Germline V gene sequence: CDR1 LNHDA, CDR2 SQIVND (reference sequence). This CDR3 is built from 14 residues. V was pared by 1 base and J by 4 bases, with 10 bases between. In DNA form, the CDR3 reads TGTGCCAGTAGTATAGCGGGACGCCCCTATGGCTACACCTTC. Residues: CASSIAGRPYGYTF.